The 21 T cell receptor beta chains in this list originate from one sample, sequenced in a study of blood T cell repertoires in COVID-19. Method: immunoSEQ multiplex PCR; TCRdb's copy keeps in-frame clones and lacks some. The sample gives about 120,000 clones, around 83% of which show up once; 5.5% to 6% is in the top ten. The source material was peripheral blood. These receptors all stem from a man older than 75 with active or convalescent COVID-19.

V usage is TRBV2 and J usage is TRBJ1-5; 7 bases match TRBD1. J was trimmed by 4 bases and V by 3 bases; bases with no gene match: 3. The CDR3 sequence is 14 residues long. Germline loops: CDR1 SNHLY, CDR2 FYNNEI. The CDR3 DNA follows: TGTGCCAGCAGTGATCGACAGGGTAATCAGCCCCAGCATTTT. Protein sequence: CASSDRQGNQPQHF.

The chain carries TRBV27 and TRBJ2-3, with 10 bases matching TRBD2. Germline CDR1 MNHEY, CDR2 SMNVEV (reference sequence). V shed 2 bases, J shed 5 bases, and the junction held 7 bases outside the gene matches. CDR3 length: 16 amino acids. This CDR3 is CASSLGLAGGEDTQYF. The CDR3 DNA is TGTGCCAGCAGTTTAGGCTTAGCGGGGGGTGAAGATACGCAGTATTTT.

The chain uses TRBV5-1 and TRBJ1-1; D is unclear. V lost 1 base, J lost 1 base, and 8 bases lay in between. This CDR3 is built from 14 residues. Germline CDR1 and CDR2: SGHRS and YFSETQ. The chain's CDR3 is CASSLYTGNTEAFF. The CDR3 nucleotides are TGCGCCAGCAGCTTGTACACGGGGAACACTGAAGCTTTCTTT.

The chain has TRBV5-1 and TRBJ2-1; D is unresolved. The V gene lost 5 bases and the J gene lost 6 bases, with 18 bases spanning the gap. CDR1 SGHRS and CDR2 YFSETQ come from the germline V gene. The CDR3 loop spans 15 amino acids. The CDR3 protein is CASSGTGVESNEQFF. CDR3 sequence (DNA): TGCGCCAGCAGTGGTACCGGAGTTGAATCCAATGAGCAGTTCTTC.

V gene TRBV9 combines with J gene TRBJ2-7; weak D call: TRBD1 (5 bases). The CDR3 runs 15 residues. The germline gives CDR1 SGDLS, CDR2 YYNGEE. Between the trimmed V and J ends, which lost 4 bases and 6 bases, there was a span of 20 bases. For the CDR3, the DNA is TGTGCCAGCAGCACAGGCACCGGCAATTCGGGCGAGCAGTACTTC. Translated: CASSTGTGNSGEQYF.

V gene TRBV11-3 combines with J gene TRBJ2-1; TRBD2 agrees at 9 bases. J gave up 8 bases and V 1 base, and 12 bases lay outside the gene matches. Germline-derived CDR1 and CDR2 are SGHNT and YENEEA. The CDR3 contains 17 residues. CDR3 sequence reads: CASSLGRGGAGGDEQFF. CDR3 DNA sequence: TGTGCCAGCAGCTTAGGAAGGGGAGGAGCGGGGGGAGATGAGCAGTTCTTC.

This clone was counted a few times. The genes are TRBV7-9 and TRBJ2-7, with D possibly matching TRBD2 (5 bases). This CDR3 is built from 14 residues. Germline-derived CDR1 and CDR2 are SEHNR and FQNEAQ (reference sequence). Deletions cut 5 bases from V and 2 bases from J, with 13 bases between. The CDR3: CASSPPDGAYEQYF. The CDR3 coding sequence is TGTGCCAGCAGCCCACCCGACGGGGCCTACGAGCAGTACTTC.

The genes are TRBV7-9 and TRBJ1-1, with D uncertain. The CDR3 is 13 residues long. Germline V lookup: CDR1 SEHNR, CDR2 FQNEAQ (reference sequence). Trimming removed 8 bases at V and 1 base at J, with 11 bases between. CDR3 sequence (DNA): TGTGCCAGCTCAACGCAGGCGAACACTGAAGCTTTCTTT. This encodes CASSTQANTEAFF.

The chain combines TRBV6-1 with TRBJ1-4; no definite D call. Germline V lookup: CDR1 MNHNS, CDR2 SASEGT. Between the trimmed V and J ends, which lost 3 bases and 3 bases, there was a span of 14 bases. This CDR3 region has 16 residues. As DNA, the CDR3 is TGTGCCAGCAGTGAGTTAGCTGGCCGACCTAATGAAAAACTGTTTTTT. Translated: CASSELAGRPNEKLFF.

CDR3 amino acids: CASSLGLAEGNEQFF. DNA of the CDR3: TGTGCCAGCAGCTTAGGACTAGCAGAGGGCAATGAGCAGTTCTTC. The rearrangement joins TRBV7-3 to TRBJ2-1; 8 bases fit TRBD2. V was pared by 2 bases and J by 6 bases, with 6 bases of the junction left unmatched. The germline gives CDR1 SGHTA, CDR2 FQGTGA. The CDR3 length is 15 residues.

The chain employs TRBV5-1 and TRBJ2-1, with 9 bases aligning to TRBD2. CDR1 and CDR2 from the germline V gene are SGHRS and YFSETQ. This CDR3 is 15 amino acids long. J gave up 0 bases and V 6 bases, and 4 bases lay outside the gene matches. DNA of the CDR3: TGCGCCAGCACCCAAGCGGGAGGCTCCTACAATGAGCAGTTCTTC. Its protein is CASTQAGGSYNEQFF.

CDR3 residues: CASLKGGLGTEAFF. DNA for the CDR3: TGTGCCAGCCTAAAGGGAGGCTTAGGAACTGAAGCTTTCTTT. This rearrangement joins TRBV3-1 (or the pseudogene TRBV3-2) to TRBJ1-1; D remains unclear. The CDR3 covers 14 residues. The germline V gene has CDR1 LGHDT and CDR2 YNNKEL (reference sequence). V shed 8 bases and J shed 5 bases, with 18 bases lying between them.

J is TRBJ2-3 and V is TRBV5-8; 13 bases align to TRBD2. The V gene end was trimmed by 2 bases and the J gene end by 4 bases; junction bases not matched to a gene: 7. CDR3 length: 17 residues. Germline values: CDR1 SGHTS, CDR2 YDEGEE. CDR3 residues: CASSFTATSGGADTQYF. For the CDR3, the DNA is TGTGCCAGCAGCTTTACCGCTACTAGCGGGGGGGCAGATACGCAGTATTTT.

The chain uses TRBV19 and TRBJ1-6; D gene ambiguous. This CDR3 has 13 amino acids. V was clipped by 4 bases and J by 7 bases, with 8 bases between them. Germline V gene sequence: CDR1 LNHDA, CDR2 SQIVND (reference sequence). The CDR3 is CASSTGENSPLHF. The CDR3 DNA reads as TGTGCCAGTAGTACGGGAGAGAATTCACCCCTCCACTTT. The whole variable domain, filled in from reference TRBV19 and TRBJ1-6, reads DGGITQSPKYLFRKEGQNVTLSCEQNLNHDAMYWYRQDPGQGLRLIYYSQIVNDFQKGDIAEGYSVSREKKESFPLTVTSAQKNPTAFYLCASSTGENSPLHFGNGTRLTVT.

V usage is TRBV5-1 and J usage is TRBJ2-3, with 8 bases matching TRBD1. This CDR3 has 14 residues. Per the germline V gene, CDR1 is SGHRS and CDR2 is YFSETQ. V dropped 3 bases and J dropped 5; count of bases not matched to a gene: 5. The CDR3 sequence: CASSSQGAGDTQYF. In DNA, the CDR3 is TGCGCCAGCAGCTCCCAGGGGGCAGGAGATACGCAGTATTTT.

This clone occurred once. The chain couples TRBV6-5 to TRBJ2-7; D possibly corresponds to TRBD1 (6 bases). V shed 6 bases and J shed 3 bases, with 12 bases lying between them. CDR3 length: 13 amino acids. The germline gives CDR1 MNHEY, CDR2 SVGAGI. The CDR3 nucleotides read TGTGCCAGCAGCGAGACAGGAAACTACGAGCAGTACTTC. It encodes CASSETGNYEQYF.

The CDR3 bases are TGTGCCAGCAGCCCTAACGCCGGGACAGCCAACAATCAGCCCCAGCATTTT. This gives the protein CASSPNAGTANNQPQHF. V is TRBV6-2 or TRBV6-3 and J is TRBJ1-5; 7 bases map to TRBD1. V was pared by 6 bases and J by 3 bases, with 14 bases of the junction left unmatched. The length of the CDR3 is 17 residues. Germline lookup yields CDR1 MNHEY and CDR2 SVGEGT.

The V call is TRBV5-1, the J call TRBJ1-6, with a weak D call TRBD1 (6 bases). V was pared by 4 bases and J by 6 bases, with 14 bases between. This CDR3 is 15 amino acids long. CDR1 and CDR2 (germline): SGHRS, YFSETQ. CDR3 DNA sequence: TGCGCCAGCAGCCCGGACAGCTCTGGTAATTCACCCCTCCACTTT. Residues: CASSPDSSGNSPLHF.

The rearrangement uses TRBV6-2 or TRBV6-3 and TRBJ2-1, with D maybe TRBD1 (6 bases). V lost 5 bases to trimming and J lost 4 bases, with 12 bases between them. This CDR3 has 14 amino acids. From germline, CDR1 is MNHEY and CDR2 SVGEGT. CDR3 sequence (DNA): TGTGCCAGCAGTAGGGGACAAGCTTACAATGAGCAGTTCTTC. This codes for CASSRGQAYNEQFF.

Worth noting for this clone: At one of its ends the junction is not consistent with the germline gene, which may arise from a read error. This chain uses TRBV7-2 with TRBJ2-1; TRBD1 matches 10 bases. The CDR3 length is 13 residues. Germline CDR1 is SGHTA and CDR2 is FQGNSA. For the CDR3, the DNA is TGTGCCAGCAGCTTAGATCCGGACAGGGGGAACCTCTTC. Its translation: CASSLDPDRGNLF. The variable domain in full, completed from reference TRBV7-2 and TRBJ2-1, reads GAGVSQSPSNKVTEKGKDVELRCDPISGHTALYWYRQSLGQGLEFLIYFQGNSAPDKSGLPSDRFSAERTGGSVSTLTIQRTQQEDSAVYLCASSLDPDRGNLFGPGTRLTVL.

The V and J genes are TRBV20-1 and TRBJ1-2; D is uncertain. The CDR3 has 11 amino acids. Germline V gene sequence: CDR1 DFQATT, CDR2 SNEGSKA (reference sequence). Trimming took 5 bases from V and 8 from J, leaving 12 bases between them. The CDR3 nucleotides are TGCAGTGCTCAGAGGGAGAGCGGCTACACCTTC. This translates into CSAQRESGYTF.